The source of this TCR beta chain is a study of Ad26.COV2.S vaccination and SARS-CoV-2 variants. Study results and caveats: It was found that vaccine and placebo recipients had similar non-spike TCR breadth. Substantial breadth was reported for post-vaccination spike-specific CD8+ and CD4+ T cells. Ad26.COV2.S recipients had broader spike-specific TCRs (P = 0.0014).

This table comes from immunoSEQ multiplex PCR, and its TCRdb copy is limited to in-frame clones, with some not included. This table has about 39,000 clones, around 83% appearing once. The germline V gene encodes CDR1 KGHDR and CDR2 SFDVKD. CDR3 length: 15 residues. V shed 0 bases and J shed 7 bases, with 14 bases lying between them. This clone was picked up a small number of times. Antigen unknown. The clonotype comes from a human donor who had recovered from COVID-19. V is TRBV24-1 and J is TRBJ1-2; a possible D gene is TRBD1 (5 bases). The sequencing here drew on peripheral blood, taken after recovery from COVID-19. CDR3 residues: CATSDLRRDGGGYTF. DNA for the CDR3: TGTGCCACCAGTGATTTGAGGCGGGACGGCGGTGGCTACACCTTC.